The 16 T cell receptor beta chains given below trace back to one sample, sequenced in a study of T cell responses to AZD1222 COVID-19 vaccine (dated by TCRdb to about 2021). Library method: the immunoSEQ multiplex PCR assay. This is the immuneACCESS table as TCRdb keeps it, with only in-frame sequences that have V and J called. A part of the clones is gone; compared with another copy, unresolved V genes explain less than half, and the rest is unexplained. The sample table holds under 200,000 clones, of which approximately 88% were seen once. The ten largest account for 0.85% to 1.1% of the sample. The intended sense of this specimen's time point label: about 28 days (+/-7) after the second vaccine dose. This specimen consisted of peripheral blood, obtained 28 days after the second AZD1222 dose. The receptor source for this set is an adult who received the AZD1222 COVID-19 vaccine.

The rearrangement links TRBV6-6 to TRBJ1-2, with TRBD1 matching over 11 bases. J lost 3 bases, V lost 5 bases, and 5 bases had no gene match. CDR3 length equals 15 residues. Germline V gene sequence: CDR1 MNHNY, CDR2 SVGAGI (reference sequence). The CDR3 nucleotides are TGTGCCAGCAGTACCTGGGACAGGGGGGACTATGGCTACACCTTC. As protein: CASSTWDRGDYGYTF.

The chain combines TRBV4-1 with TRBJ2-7; 9 bases match TRBD1. The CDR3 sequence is 15 residues long. Germline CDR1 is MGHRA and CDR2 is YSYEKL. V dropped 4 bases and J dropped 4; count of bases not matched to a gene: 8. This CDR3 is CASSPSTGGSYEQYF. Here the CDR3 DNA reads TGCGCCAGCAGCCCCTCGACAGGGGGATCATACGAGCAGTACTTC.

V usage is TRBV3-1 (or the pseudogene TRBV3-2) and J usage is TRBJ2-1; the match to TRBD2 covers 9 bases. V lost 3 bases, J lost 8 bases, and 11 bases stayed unmatched. The length of the CDR3 is 16 residues. CDR1 and CDR2 from the germline V gene are LGHDT and YNNKEL (reference sequence). The CDR3, as DNA: TGTGCCAGCAGCCAGCTAGGGACTAGCCGGCCTCATGAGCAGTTCTTC. It translates to CASSQLGTSRPHEQFF.

This clone was found once. The CDR3 here is CASSDNSPTDTQYF. The CDR3 region has the DNA TGTGCCAGCAGTGATAACAGCCCCACAGATACGCAGTATTTT. The V and J genes are TRBV2 and TRBJ2-3; no reliable D call. Between the trimmed V and J ends, which lost 3 bases and 2 bases, there was a span of 9 bases. CDR3 size: 14 residues. Germline V gene data show CDR1 as SNHLY and CDR2 as FYNNEI.

The gene calls are TRBV27 and TRBJ2-1, with D possibly being TRBD2 (6 bases). The CDR3 is 16 amino acids. Germline V gene sequence: CDR1 MNHEY, CDR2 SMNVEV (reference sequence). Deletions cut 8 bases from V and 9 bases from J, with 26 bases between. In DNA, the CDR3 is TGTGCCAGCCGCAGCCGGACTATTCGATTTATTGCTGAGCAGTTCTTC. Its translation: CASRSRTIRFIAEQFF.

The V and J genes are TRBV15 and TRBJ2-1; 11 nucleotides line up with TRBD2. From germline, CDR1 is LNHNV and CDR2 YYDKDF (reference sequence). J was trimmed by 7 bases and V by 1 base; bases with no gene match: 3. The CDR3 loop spans 15 amino acids. CDR3 amino acids: CATSRASGGKNEQFF. CDR3 sequence (DNA): TGTGCCACCAGCAGAGCTAGCGGGGGGAAAAATGAGCAGTTCTTC.

The rearrangement links TRBV7-9 to TRBJ2-1; no clear D. The V gene's germline CDR1 is SEHNR and CDR2 FQNEAQ (reference sequence). The CDR3 loop spans 13 amino acids. Trimming removed 2 bases at V and 4 bases at J, with 6 bases between. The CDR3 DNA sequence: TGTGCCAGCAGCTTAAGTAATTACAATGAGCAGTTCTTC. The encoded protein is CASSLSNYNEQFF.

The genes are TRBV5-1 and TRBJ2-5, with D hard to call. CDR3 length: 15 amino acids. Germline values: CDR1 SGHRS, CDR2 YFSETQ. V was shortened by 1 base and J by 0 bases, with 10 bases between the two germline ends. The CDR3 nucleotides are TGCGCCAGCAGCTTGTCTCCCGGGCACCAAGAGACCCAGTACTTC. Translated, it gives CASSLSPGHQETQYF.

This clone was detected once. The rearrangement joins TRBV10-2 to TRBJ1-5; D is uncertain. CDR3 length: 15 residues. Germline V gene data show CDR1 as WSHSY and CDR2 as SAAADI. Trimming cost V 3 bases and J 1 base, with 10 bases left between them. The CDR3 region has the DNA TGCGCCAGCAGTGACCCGGGGTGGAGCAATCAGCCCCAGCATTTT. Protein product: CASSDPGWSNQPQHF.

The chain joins TRBV2 to TRBJ1-2; D is perhaps TRBD1 (6 bases). CDR1 SNHLY and CDR2 FYNNEI come from the germline V gene. Trimming left V 10 bases short and J 5 bases short, with 11 bases between. The CDR3 contains 11 residues. CDR3 nucleotide sequence: TGTGCCAACAGCAGGGGTTATGGCTACACCTTC. Translated, it gives CANSRGYGYTF.

The J gene is TRBJ2-7, the V gene TRBV3-1 (or the pseudogene TRBV3-2), with 10 bases lining up with TRBD2. After removal of 3 bases from V and 3 bases from J, the junction contained 2 bases not matched to a gene. This CDR3 region has 14 residues. CDR1 and CDR2 (germline): LGHDT, YNNKEL (reference sequence). CDR3 sequence reads: CASSHSGGDYEQYF. The CDR3 DNA reads as TGTGCCAGCAGCCACAGCGGGGGGGACTACGAGCAGTACTTC.

The chain has TRBV4-1 and TRBJ2-3; D unresolved. Germline V lookup: CDR1 MGHRA, CDR2 YSYEKL. The CDR3 runs to 14 residues. The ends were cut back, 3 bases at V and 2 bases at J, with 9 bases in the middle. CDR3 in DNA: TGCGCCAGCAGCCAGGGTGGGTACACAGATACGCAGTATTTT. Protein: CASSQGGYTDTQYF.

The chain has TRBV6-2 or TRBV6-3 and TRBJ1-5; no clear D. This CDR3 spans 14 amino acids. Trimming cost V 5 bases and J 6 bases, with 14 bases left between them. From germline, CDR1 is MNHEY and CDR2 SVGEGT. The CDR3 region is CASSIPPGGQPQHF. The CDR3 DNA sequence: TGTGCCAGCAGTATCCCGCCGGGCGGTCAGCCCCAGCATTTT.

This chain uses TRBV25-1 with TRBJ2-1, with D unresolved. Looked up from germline, CDR1 is MGHDK and CDR2 is SYGVNS. Trimming took off 7 bases at V and 0 bases at J, with 1 base between the two ends. This CDR3 is 11 amino acids long. The CDR3: CASTSYNEQFF. The DNA of the CDR3 is TGTGCCAGCACCTCCTACAATGAGCAGTTCTTC.

V usage is TRBV12-3 or TRBV12-4 and J usage is TRBJ1-4; D uncertain. The V end lost 3 bases, the J end lost 4 bases, and 3 bases lay between the germline ends. The CDR3 has 12 residues. The CDR3: CASSFYNEKLFF. The CDR3 coding sequence is TGTGCCAGCAGTTTTTATAATGAAAAACTGTTTTTT.

The V call is TRBV3-1 (or the pseudogene TRBV3-2), the J call TRBJ2-4; possible D gene TRBD2, 6 bases. V was clipped by 4 bases and J by 2 bases, with 12 bases between them. The CDR3 has 15 amino acids. CDR1 and CDR2 (germline): LGHDT, YNNKEL (reference sequence). The DNA of the CDR3 is TGTGCCAGCAGCCCTGGGGGGTCAACCAAAAACATTCAGTACTTC. Encoded protein: CASSPGGSTKNIQYF.